A single sample gave rise to the 15 T cell receptor beta chains below, sequenced in a study of shared clonotypes between healthy human individuals. Generated by immunoSEQ multiplex PCR, the TCRdb table keeps only in-frame clones and is missing some. Of about 1.5 million clones in the sample, approximately 98% are singletons; the top ten hold around 0.45%. Sample: naive CD4+ T cells sorted from blood. This sample's subset: CD45RA+ positively selected. Receptors were obtained from a man under 40 in good health.

This clone came up once. The chain joins TRBV5-1 to TRBJ2-7; 9 bases are shared with TRBD1. The V segment lost 4 bases and the J segment 4 bases; nucleotides outside the gene matches: 9. Germline V gene lookup returns CDR1 SGHRS and CDR2 YFSETQ. This CDR3 comprises 15 residues. The CDR3 is CASSPRGTGSYEQYF. The CDR3 DNA reads as TGCGCCAGCAGCCCCCGAGGGACAGGGTCATACGAGCAGTACTTC. Variable domain in full (rest from reference TRBV5-1 and TRBJ2-7): KAGVTQTPRYLIKTRGQQVTLSCSPISGHRSVSWYQQTPGQGLQFLFEYFSETQRNKGNFPGRFSGRQFSNSRSEMNVSTLELGDSALYLCASSPRGTGSYEQYFGPGTRLTVT.

The chain carries TRBV5-1 and TRBJ2-3; 8 bases are shared with TRBD2. The CDR3 is made up of 16 amino acids. Germline assignment: CDR1 SGHRS and CDR2 YFSETQ. V shed 1 base and J 5 bases; nucleotides not matched to a gene: 9. CDR3 loop: CASSLTAGGSGDTQYF. Here the CDR3 DNA reads TGCGCCAGCAGCTTGACGGCGGGAGGCTCGGGAGATACGCAGTATTTT.

The chain links TRBV28 to TRBJ2-7; D may be TRBD2 (6 bases). Trimming shortened V by 4 bases and J by 4 bases, and 8 bases separated the two germline ends. This CDR3 is built from 12 residues. CDR1 is MDHEN and CDR2 is SYDVKM in the germline V gene. CDR3 sequence reads: CASSSGEYEQYF. DNA of the CDR3: TGTGCCAGCAGTTCGGGGGAATACGAGCAGTACTTC.

This chain connects TRBV6-6 to TRBJ2-3, with D possibly TRBD2 on 5 matching bases. V lost 6 bases and J 0 bases, leaving 13 bases between the germline ends. Germline V lookup: CDR1 MNHNY, CDR2 SVGAGI (reference sequence). The CDR3 sequence is 15 residues long. The CDR3 nucleotides read TGTGCCAGCAGGGGAGCGGTCACTAGCACAGATACGCAGTATTTT. Protein sequence: CASRGAVTSTDTQYF.

V is TRBV9 and J is TRBJ2-2; 9 nucleotides align to TRBD2. There are 17 residues in the CDR3. Trimming removed 4 bases from V and 4 bases from J; junction bases left unmatched: 11. The germline V gene has CDR1 SGDLS and CDR2 YYNGEE. Here the CDR3 DNA reads TGTGCCAGCAGCAAGAGGGGTAGCGGGAGTGTCACCGGGGAGCTGTTTTTT. Amino acid sequence: CASSKRGSGSVTGELFF.

This chain links TRBV28 with TRBJ1-1; D gene ambiguous. The CDR3 is 12 residues long. CDR1 and CDR2 (germline): MDHEN, SYDVKM. Trimming took 4 bases from V and 13 from J, leaving 16 bases between them. The CDR3 coding sequence is TGTGCCAGCAGTTCAGTCATTAAAAGTGGTTTCTTT. It encodes CASSSVIKSGFF.

A note on this clone: Other DNA variants within this sample encode the same CDR3. The chain combines TRBV4-3 with TRBJ1-5; D unclear. Between the trimmed V and J ends, which lost 0 bases and 4 bases, there was a span of 4 bases. Germline V gives CDR1 LGHNA, CDR2 YSLEER. This CDR3 is 13 amino acids long. DNA for the CDR3: TGCGCCAGCAGCCAAGACCGAAATCAGCCCCAGCATTTT. Translation gives CASSQDRNQPQHF.

This clone was counted a single time. The chain carries TRBV9 and TRBJ2-6, with D perhaps given as TRBD1 or TRBD2 (7 bases each). Germline values: CDR1 SGDLS, CDR2 YYNGEE. Trimming cost V 1 base and J 5 bases, with 22 bases left between them. The length of the CDR3 is 19 residues. Here the CDR3 DNA reads TGTGCCAGCAGCGTACCCAGGGGGGGGGACGCTTTCCGGGCCAACGTCCTGACTTTC. Its translation is CASSVPRGGDAFRANVLTF.

This rearrangement joins TRBV14 to TRBJ2-1; D remains ambiguous. The germline gives CDR1 SGHDN, CDR2 FVKESK. The CDR3 contains 14 residues. V lost 4 bases to trimming and J lost 5 bases, with 12 bases between them. This chain's CDR3 is CASSPWRADNEQFF. CDR3 bases: TGTGCCAGCAGCCCCTGGAGAGCCGACAATGAGCAGTTCTTC.

This clone came up once. The chain combines TRBV5-1 with TRBJ1-2; no clear D gene. Germline CDR1 and CDR2: SGHRS and YFSETQ. CDR3 length: 15 residues. Between the trimmed V and J ends, which lost 0 bases and 4 bases, there was a span of 13 bases. In nucleotides, the CDR3 is TGCGCCAGCAGCTTGGACCCGGACGCATTCTATGGCTACACCTTC. It is translated as CASSLDPDAFYGYTF.

The chain couples TRBV5-4 to TRBJ2-7; 14 bases align to TRBD2. Germline assignment: CDR1 SGHNT and CDR2 YYREEE (reference sequence). J was trimmed by 4 bases and V by 2 bases; bases with no gene match: 8. This CDR3 has 17 residues. The CDR3 DNA reads TGTGCCAGCAGCTTAGGACTAGCGGGAGGCCTTGCTTACGAGCAGTACTTC. This codes for CASSLGLAGGLAYEQYF. Filled out from reference TRBV5-4 and TRBJ2-7, the complete variable domain reads ETGVTQSPTHLIKTRGQQVTLRCSSQSGHNTVSWYQQALGQGPQFIFQYYREEENGRGNFPPRFSGLQFPNYSSELNVNALELDDSALYLCASSLGLAGGLAYEQYFGPGTRLTVT.

V and J are TRBV30 and TRBJ1-3; perhaps TRBD1 as D (6 bases). The CDR3 totals 16 residues. With 0 bases removed from V and 4 bases from J, the gap between germline ends came to 16 bases. Germline CDR1 is GTSNPN and CDR2 is SVGIG (reference sequence). CDR3 nucleotide sequence: TGTGCCTGGAGTGTACGAGTGGGGGCTAACGGAAACACCATATATTTT. Its translation is CAWSVRVGANGNTIYF.

The chain employs TRBV25-1 and TRBJ1-2, with TRBD1 as a possible D gene (5 bases). The CDR3 is 14 residues long. Germline loops: CDR1 MGHDK, CDR2 SYGVNS. V gave up 1 base and J gave up 3 bases, with 9 bases separating them. DNA of the CDR3: TGTGCCAGCAGTGAATGGGGCGACTACTATGGCTACACCTTC. Residues: CASSEWGDYYGYTF.

This chain links TRBV10-3 with TRBJ2-2; D gene uncertain. Per the germline V gene, CDR1 is ENHRY and CDR2 is SYGVKD. The CDR3 totals 14 residues. V was clipped by 4 bases and J by 5 bases, with 11 bases between them. CDR3 sequence reads: CAISVGDPTGELFF. The CDR3 region has the DNA TGTGCCATCAGTGTAGGAGATCCTACCGGGGAGCTGTTTTTT.

The rearrangement uses TRBV28 and TRBJ2-3; D is uncertain. Germline CDR1 and CDR2: MDHEN and SYDVKM. The length of the CDR3 is 10 residues. The CDR3 coding sequence is TGTTTTACTGGCACAGATACGCAGTATTTT. Encoded protein: CFTGTDTQYF.